Listed below are T cell receptor beta chains from one sample, sequenced in a study of blood T cell repertoires in COVID-19. Produced via immunoSEQ multiplex PCR; TCRdb's table is partial and in-frame only. The repertoire has about 220,000 clones, around 89% of them found once; the top ten carry roughly 2.7%. Specimen: PBMCs or T cells enriched from blood (not recorded which). The receptors shown here come from a woman aged 25 to 39 who had recovered from COVID-19. Each CDR3 is given with its conserved first and last residue. D genes are given only for firm matches. Clone size is stated in some rows and not others, as once, few, many or a class when expanded.

v_call: TRBV6-2/TRBV6-3
clone_size: -
j_call: TRBJ1-2
d_call: -
cdr3_aa: CASSYTGRNYGYTF
cdr3_nt: TGTGCCAGCAGTTACACAGGGCGGAACTATGGCTACACCTTC

v_call: TRBV19
clone_size: -
j_call: TRBJ1-5
d_call: -
cdr3_aa: CASSVQGYNQPQHF
cdr3_nt: TGTGCCAGTAGTGTACAGGGATACAATCAGCCCCAGCATTTT

v_call: TRBV5-1
clone_size: few
j_call: TRBJ1-2
d_call: -
cdr3_aa: CASSLGAGSNYGYTF
cdr3_nt: TGCGCCAGCAGCTTGGGGGCAGGCTCTAACTATGGCTACACCTTC

v_call: TRBV19
clone_size: -
j_call: TRBJ1-2
d_call: TRBD1
cdr3_aa: CASSSATGGYGYTF
cdr3_nt: TGTGCCAGTAGTTCCGCGACAGGGGGCTATGGCTACACCTTC

v_call: TRBV2
clone_size: -
j_call: TRBJ2-7
d_call: TRBD1
cdr3_aa: CASSERTGLYEQYF
cdr3_nt: TGTGCCAGCAGCGAAAGGACAGGGCTCTACGAGCAGTACTTC

v_call: TRBV27
clone_size: -
j_call: TRBJ2-5
d_call: TRBD2
cdr3_aa: CASSLSRLAGGLMETQYF
cdr3_nt: TGTGCCAGCAGTTTATCCCGGCTAGCGGGGGGGCTTATGGAGACCCAGTACTTC

v_call: TRBV19
clone_size: -
j_call: TRBJ1-2
d_call: TRBD1
cdr3_aa: CASSTGQGFGVDGYTF
cdr3_nt: TGTGCCAGTAGTACGGGACAGGGCTTCGGGGTCGATGGCTACACCTTC

v_call: TRBV4-1
clone_size: few
j_call: TRBJ2-7
d_call: TRBD1
cdr3_aa: CASSQQDRGSGEQYF
cdr3_nt: TGCGCCAGCAGCCAACAGGACAGGGGGAGCGGCGAGCAGTACTTC

v_call: TRBV4-1
clone_size: -
j_call: TRBJ1-1
d_call: -
cdr3_aa: CASSQTIVRGVTEAFF
cdr3_nt: TGCGCCAGCAGCCAGACCATCGTCCGCGGGGTTACTGAAGCTTTCTTT

v_call: TRBV6-5
clone_size: -
j_call: TRBJ1-2
d_call: -
cdr3_aa: CASSSPGAYGYTF
cdr3_nt: TGTGCCAGCAGTTCGCCAGGGGCTTATGGCTACACCTTC

v_call: TRBV19
clone_size: -
j_call: TRBJ1-1
d_call: -
cdr3_aa: CASSISQGEAFF
cdr3_nt: TGTGCCAGTAGTATTTCGCAGGGTGAAGCTTTCTTT

v_call: TRBV29-1
clone_size: -
j_call: TRBJ1-5
d_call: -
cdr3_aa: CSVEVGRDQPQHF
cdr3_nt: TGCAGCGTTGAGGTGGGGCGAGATCAGCCCCAGCATTTT

v_call: TRBV7-9
clone_size: few
j_call: TRBJ2-2
d_call: -
cdr3_aa: CASKWGGLDTGELFF
cdr3_nt: TGTGCCAGCAAGTGGGGGGGCCTGGACACCGGGGAGCTGTTTTTT

v_call: TRBV6-5
clone_size: once
j_call: TRBJ2-7
d_call: -
cdr3_aa: CASSSNGIPNEQYF
cdr3_nt: TGTGCCAGCAGTTCTAACGGGATTCCTAACGAGCAGTACTTC

v_call: TRBV27
clone_size: -
j_call: TRBJ2-7
d_call: -
cdr3_aa: CAVGGEGGNEQYF
cdr3_nt: TGTGCCGTAGGGGGAGAAGGGGGAAACGAGCAGTACTTC

v_call: TRBV5-6
clone_size: many
j_call: TRBJ1-6
d_call: TRBD1
cdr3_aa: CASSFSDRESSPLHF
cdr3_nt: TGTGCCAGCAGCTTCTCCGACAGGGAAAGTTCACCCCTCCACTTT

v_call: TRBV2
clone_size: -
j_call: TRBJ1-4
d_call: TRBD1
cdr3_aa: CASTQGASTNEKLFF
cdr3_nt: TGTGCCAGCACCCAGGGGGCTTCAACTAATGAAAAACTGTTTTTT

v_call: TRBV7-9
clone_size: -
j_call: TRBJ1-2
d_call: -
cdr3_aa: CASSLEAVPANYGYTF
cdr3_nt: TGTGCCAGCAGCTTAGAGGCGGTGCCGGCTAACTATGGCTACACCTTC

v_call: TRBV4-3
clone_size: -
j_call: TRBJ1-2
d_call: -
cdr3_aa: CASSQDTTDYGYTF
cdr3_nt: TGCGCCAGCAGCCAAGATACGACAGACTATGGCTACACCTTC

v_call: TRBV6-5
clone_size: -
j_call: TRBJ1-2
d_call: TRBD1
cdr3_aa: CASSPWTGQQGGYTF
cdr3_nt: TGTGCCAGCAGTCCTTGGACAGGGCAACAGGGTGGCTACACCTTC

v_call: TRBV20-1
clone_size: -
j_call: TRBJ2-3
d_call: -
cdr3_aa: CSASYILTDTQYF
cdr3_nt: TGCAGTGCTAGTTATATACTGACAGATACGCAGTATTTT

v_call: TRBV3-1/TRBV3-2
clone_size: once
j_call: TRBJ2-5
d_call: TRBD2
cdr3_aa: CASSQTSGQETQYF
cdr3_nt: TGTGCCAGCAGCCAGACTAGCGGACAAGAGACCCAGTACTTC

v_call: TRBV3-1/TRBV3-2
clone_size: -
j_call: TRBJ2-3
d_call: TRBD2
cdr3_aa: CASSRIAGGYTDTQYF
cdr3_nt: TGTGCCAGCAGCCGAATAGCGGGGGGGTACACAGATACGCAGTATTTT

v_call: TRBV18
clone_size: once
j_call: TRBJ2-7
d_call: -
cdr3_aa: CASSPPGEYEQYF
cdr3_nt: TGTGCCAGCTCACCACCGGGCGAATACGAGCAGTACTTC

v_call: TRBV4-3
clone_size: -
j_call: TRBJ1-5
d_call: -
cdr3_aa: CASSQAVNSNQPQHF
cdr3_nt: TGCGCCAGCAGCCAAGCCGTTAATAGCAATCAGCCCCAGCATTTT

v_call: TRBV12-3/TRBV12-4
clone_size: -
j_call: TRBJ1-4
d_call: -
cdr3_aa: CASSFRGSEKLFF
cdr3_nt: TGTGCCAGCAGTTTTAGGGGTTCCGAAAAACTGTTTTTT

v_call: TRBV25-1
clone_size: -
j_call: TRBJ1-6
d_call: -
cdr3_aa: CASSDPNSPLHF
cdr3_nt: TGTGCCAGCAGTGACCCGAATTCACCCCTCCACTTT

v_call: TRBV12-1
clone_size: -
j_call: TRBJ1-1
d_call: -
cdr3_aa: CASSSLLGGQGIRTEAFF
cdr3_nt: TGTGCCAGCAGCTCGCTATTGGGGGGACAGGGGATAAGGACTGAAGCTTTCTTT

v_call: TRBV4-3
clone_size: -
j_call: TRBJ2-1
d_call: TRBD2
cdr3_aa: CASSQEPSGGIYNEQFF
cdr3_nt: TGCGCCAGCAGCCAAGAACCTAGCGGGGGGATCTACAATGAGCAGTTCTTC

v_call: TRBV7-9
clone_size: -
j_call: TRBJ2-7
d_call: TRBD2
cdr3_aa: CASSLSGGYEQYF
cdr3_nt: TGTGCCAGCAGCCTCAGCGGGGGCTACGAGCAGTACTTC

v_call: TRBV11-2
clone_size: once
j_call: TRBJ1-4
d_call: -
cdr3_aa: CASSRGEWTSIREKLFF
cdr3_nt: TGTGCCAGCAGCCGAGGCGAATGGACATCCATCAGGGAAAAACTGTTTTTT

v_call: TRBV7-3
clone_size: -
j_call: TRBJ2-6
d_call: -
cdr3_aa: CASSLPGGGSGANVLTF
cdr3_nt: TGTGCCAGCAGCTTACCGGGGGGCGGCTCTGGGGCCAACGTCCTGACTTTC

v_call: TRBV6-6
clone_size: few
j_call: TRBJ2-1
d_call: -
cdr3_aa: CASSYEGESFDEQFF
cdr3_nt: TGTGCCAGCAGTTACGAGGGGGAATCTTTCGATGAGCAGTTCTTC

v_call: TRBV7-9
clone_size: -
j_call: TRBJ2-1
d_call: TRBD2
cdr3_aa: CASSPGTSGNSYNEQFF
cdr3_nt: TGTGCCAGCAGCCCGGGGACTAGCGGGAACTCCTACAATGAGCAGTTCTTC

v_call: TRBV7-2
clone_size: -
j_call: TRBJ2-2
d_call: TRBD2
cdr3_aa: CASRSGTSYTGELFF
cdr3_nt: TGTGCCAGCAGATCCGGGACTAGCTATACCGGGGAGCTGTTTTTT

v_call: TRBV9
clone_size: -
j_call: TRBJ1-1
d_call: -
cdr3_aa: CASSGSGAMNTEAFF
cdr3_nt: TGTGCCAGCAGTGGGTCAGGGGCCATGAACACTGAAGCTTTCTTT

v_call: TRBV19
clone_size: -
j_call: TRBJ2-1
d_call: -
cdr3_aa: CASKGASYNEQFF
cdr3_nt: TGTGCCAGCAAAGGGGCATCTTACAATGAGCAGTTCTTC

v_call: TRBV27
clone_size: -
j_call: TRBJ2-2
d_call: -
cdr3_aa: CASKRQRTGELFF
cdr3_nt: TGTGCCAGCAAGAGACAGCGCACCGGGGAGCTGTTTTTT

v_call: TRBV24-1
clone_size: -
j_call: TRBJ2-1
d_call: TRBD2
cdr3_aa: CATSSGEIDEQFF
cdr3_nt: TGTGCCACCAGTAGCGGGGAGATCGATGAGCAGTTCTTC

v_call: TRBV2
clone_size: few
j_call: TRBJ2-1
d_call: TRBD1
cdr3_aa: CASSRDRGYGEQFF
cdr3_nt: TGTGCCAGCAGTAGGGACAGAGGATACGGTGAGCAGTTCTTC

v_call: TRBV10-2
clone_size: -
j_call: TRBJ2-7
d_call: -
cdr3_aa: CASSVGSSSYEQYF
cdr3_nt: TGCGCCAGCAGTGTGGGCAGCAGCTCCTACGAGCAGTACTTC

v_call: TRBV3-1/TRBV3-2
clone_size: -
j_call: TRBJ2-2
d_call: -
cdr3_aa: CASSQVSGGGPPLAGELFF
cdr3_nt: TGTGCCAGCAGCCAAGTGTCAGGGGGAGGACCGCCTTTGGCCGGGGAGCTGTTTTTT

v_call: TRBV6-2/TRBV6-3
clone_size: -
j_call: TRBJ2-1
d_call: TRBD2
cdr3_aa: CASSYGGLPYNEQFF
cdr3_nt: TGTGCCAGCAGTTACGGGGGACTACCTTACAATGAGCAGTTCTTC

v_call: TRBV7-9
clone_size: -
j_call: TRBJ1-5
d_call: TRBD1
cdr3_aa: CASSSPAITGGNQPQHF
cdr3_nt: TGTGCCAGCAGCTCTCCTGCAATTACAGGGGGTAATCAGCCCCAGCATTTT

v_call: TRBV3-1/TRBV3-2
clone_size: -
j_call: TRBJ2-2
d_call: -
cdr3_aa: CASSQAGTGELFF
cdr3_nt: TGTGCCAGCAGCCAAGCCGGTACCGGGGAGCTGTTTTTT

v_call: TRBV15
clone_size: -
j_call: TRBJ2-1
d_call: TRBD2
cdr3_aa: CATSRAGGNYNEQFF
cdr3_nt: TGTGCCACCAGCAGAGCGGGGGGGAACTACAATGAGCAGTTCTTC

v_call: TRBV7-9
clone_size: -
j_call: TRBJ2-1
d_call: TRBD2
cdr3_aa: CASSFSGTSIYEQFF
cdr3_nt: TGTGCCAGCAGCTTTTCCGGGACTAGCATCTATGAGCAGTTCTTC

v_call: TRBV11-3
clone_size: -
j_call: TRBJ2-1
d_call: TRBD2
cdr3_aa: CASSPGTSGGASYNEQFF
cdr3_nt: TGTGCCAGCAGCCCCGGGACTAGCGGGGGGGCATCCTACAATGAGCAGTTCTTC

v_call: TRBV5-1
clone_size: -
j_call: TRBJ1-1
d_call: -
cdr3_aa: CASSPGKNTEAFF
cdr3_nt: TGCGCCAGCAGCCCGGGGAAGAACACTGAAGCTTTCTTT

v_call: TRBV2
clone_size: few
j_call: TRBJ2-1
d_call: -
cdr3_aa: CASKDSPSYNEQFF
cdr3_nt: TGTGCCAGCAAAGACTCACCCTCCTACAATGAGCAGTTCTTC

v_call: TRBV7-9
clone_size: -
j_call: TRBJ2-2
d_call: TRBD1
cdr3_aa: CASSLTGTGVTGELFF
cdr3_nt: TGTGCCAGCAGCTTAACCGGGACAGGGGTCACCGGGGAGCTGTTTTTT

v_call: TRBV7-9
clone_size: -
j_call: TRBJ2-5
d_call: -
cdr3_aa: CASARTKETQYF
cdr3_nt: TGTGCCAGCGCTCGGACAAAAGAGACCCAGTACTTC